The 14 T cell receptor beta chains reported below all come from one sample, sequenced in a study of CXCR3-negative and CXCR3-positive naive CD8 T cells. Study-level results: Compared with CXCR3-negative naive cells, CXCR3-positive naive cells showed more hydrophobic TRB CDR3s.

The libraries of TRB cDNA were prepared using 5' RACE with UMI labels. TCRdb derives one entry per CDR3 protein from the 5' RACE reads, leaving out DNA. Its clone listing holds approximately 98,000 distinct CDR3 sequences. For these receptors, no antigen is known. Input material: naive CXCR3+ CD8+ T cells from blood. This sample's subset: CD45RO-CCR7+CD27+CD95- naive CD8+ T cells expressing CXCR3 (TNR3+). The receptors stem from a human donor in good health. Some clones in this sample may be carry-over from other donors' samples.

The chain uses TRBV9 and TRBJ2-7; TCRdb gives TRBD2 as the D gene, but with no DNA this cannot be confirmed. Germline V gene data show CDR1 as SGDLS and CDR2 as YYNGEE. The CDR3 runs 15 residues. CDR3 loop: CASSTSGSGLYEQYF.

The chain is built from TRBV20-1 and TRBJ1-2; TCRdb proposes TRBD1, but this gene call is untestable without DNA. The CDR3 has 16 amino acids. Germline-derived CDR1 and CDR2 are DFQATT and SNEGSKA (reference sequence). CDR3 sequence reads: CSARDLTQQAHYGYTF.

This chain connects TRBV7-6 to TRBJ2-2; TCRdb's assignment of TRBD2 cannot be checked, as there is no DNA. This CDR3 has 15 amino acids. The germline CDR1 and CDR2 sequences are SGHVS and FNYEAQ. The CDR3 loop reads CASSSLAENTGELFF.

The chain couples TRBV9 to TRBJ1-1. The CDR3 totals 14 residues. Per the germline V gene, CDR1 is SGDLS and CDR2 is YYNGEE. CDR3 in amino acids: CASSVAGELDEAFF. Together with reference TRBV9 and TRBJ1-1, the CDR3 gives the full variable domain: DSGVTQTPKHLITATGQRVTLRCSPRSGDLSVYWYQQSLDQGLQFLIQYYNGEERAKGNILERFSAQQFPDLHSELNLSSLELGDSALYFCASSVAGELDEAFFGQGTRLTVV.

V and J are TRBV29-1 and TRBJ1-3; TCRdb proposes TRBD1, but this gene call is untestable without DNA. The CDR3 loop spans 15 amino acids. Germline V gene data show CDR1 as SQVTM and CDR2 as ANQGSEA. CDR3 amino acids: CSVELTTGDGNTIYF. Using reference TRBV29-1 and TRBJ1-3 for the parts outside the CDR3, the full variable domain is SAVISQKPSRDICQRGTSLTIQCQVDSQVTMMFWYRQQPGQSLTLIATANQGSEATYESGFVIDKFPISRPNLTFSTLTVSNMSPEDSSIYLCSVELTTGDGNTIYFGEGSWLTVV.

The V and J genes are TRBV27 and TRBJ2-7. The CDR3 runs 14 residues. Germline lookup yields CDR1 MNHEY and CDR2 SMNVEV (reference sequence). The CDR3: CASSLSPESYEQYF.

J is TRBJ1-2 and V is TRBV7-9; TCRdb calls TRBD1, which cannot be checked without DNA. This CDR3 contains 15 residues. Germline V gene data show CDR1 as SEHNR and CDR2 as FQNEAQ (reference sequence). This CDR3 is CASRLGLDPFYGYTF.

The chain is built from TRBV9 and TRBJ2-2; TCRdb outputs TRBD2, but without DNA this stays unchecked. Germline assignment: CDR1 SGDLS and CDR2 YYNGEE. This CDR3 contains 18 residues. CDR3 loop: CASSVERQAAGGTGELFF. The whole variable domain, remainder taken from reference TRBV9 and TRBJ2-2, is DSGVTQTPKHLITATGQRVTLRCSPRSGDLSVYWYQQSLDQGLQFLIQYYNGEERAKGNILERFSAQQFPDLHSELNLSSLELGDSALYFCASSVERQAAGGTGELFFGEGSRLTVL.

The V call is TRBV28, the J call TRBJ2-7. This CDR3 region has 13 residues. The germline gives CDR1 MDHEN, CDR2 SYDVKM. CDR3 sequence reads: CASSFWGFYEQYF.

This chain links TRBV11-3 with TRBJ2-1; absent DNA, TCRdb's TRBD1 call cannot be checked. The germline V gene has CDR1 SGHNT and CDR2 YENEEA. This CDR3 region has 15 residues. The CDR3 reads CASKGGEEEAGEQFF.

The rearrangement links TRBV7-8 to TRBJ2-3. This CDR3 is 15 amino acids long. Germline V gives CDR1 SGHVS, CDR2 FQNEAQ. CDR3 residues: CASSQESPSTDTQYF.

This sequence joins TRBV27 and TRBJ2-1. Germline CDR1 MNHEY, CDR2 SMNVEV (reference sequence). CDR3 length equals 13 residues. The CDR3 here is CASSEATYNEQFF.

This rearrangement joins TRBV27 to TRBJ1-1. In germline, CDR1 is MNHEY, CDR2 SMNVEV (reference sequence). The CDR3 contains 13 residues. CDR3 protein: CASFRSRNTEAFF.

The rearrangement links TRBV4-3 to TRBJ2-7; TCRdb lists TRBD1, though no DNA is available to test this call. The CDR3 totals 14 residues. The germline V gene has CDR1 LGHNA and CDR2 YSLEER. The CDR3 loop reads CASSQGRVGYEQYF.